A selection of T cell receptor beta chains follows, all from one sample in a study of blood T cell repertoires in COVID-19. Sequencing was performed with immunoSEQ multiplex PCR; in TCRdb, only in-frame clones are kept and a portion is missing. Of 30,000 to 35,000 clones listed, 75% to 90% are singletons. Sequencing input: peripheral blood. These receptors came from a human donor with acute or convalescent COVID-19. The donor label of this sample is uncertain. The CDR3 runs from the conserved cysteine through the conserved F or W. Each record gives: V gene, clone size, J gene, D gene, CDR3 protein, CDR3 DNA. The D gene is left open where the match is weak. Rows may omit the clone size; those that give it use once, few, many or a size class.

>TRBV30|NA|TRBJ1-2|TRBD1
CAWSPGTDNYGYTF
TGTGCCTGGAGTCCAGGGACAGATAACTATGGCTACACCTTC
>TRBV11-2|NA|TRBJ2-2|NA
CASSLGVAIGELFF
TGTGCCAGCAGCTTAGGTGTAGCGATCGGGGAGCTGTTTTTT
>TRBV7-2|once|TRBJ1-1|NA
CASSPGVVYTEAFF
TGTGCCAGCAGCCCAGGGGTAGTGTACACTGAAGCTTTCTTT
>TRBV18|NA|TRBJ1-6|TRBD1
CASSPGTGNSPLHF
TGTGCCAGCTCACCCGGGACAGGGAATTCACCCCTCCACTTT
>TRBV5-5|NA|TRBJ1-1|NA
CASIRDEAFF
TGTGCCAGCATACGGGATGAAGCTTTCTTT
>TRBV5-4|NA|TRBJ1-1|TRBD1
CASRLGTDTEAFF
TGTGCCAGCAGGTTGGGGACAGACACTGAAGCTTTCTTT
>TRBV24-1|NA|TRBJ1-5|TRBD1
CATSDPGTGRGQPQHF
TGTGCCACCAGTGATCCCGGGACAGGCCGGGGGCAGCCCCAGCATTTT
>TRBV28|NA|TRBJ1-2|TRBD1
CASSLGRDRADGYTF
TGTGCCAGCAGTTTAGGAAGGGACAGGGCGGATGGCTACACCTTC
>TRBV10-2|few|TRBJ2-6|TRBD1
CASTPGTGSSGANVLTF
TGCGCCAGCACTCCCGGGACAGGCAGCTCTGGGGCCAACGTCCTGACTTTC
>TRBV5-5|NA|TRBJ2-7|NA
CASSLEADYEQYF
TGTGCCAGCAGCTTGGAAGCGGACTACGAGCAGTACTTC
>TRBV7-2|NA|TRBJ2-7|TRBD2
CASSLAVAGSVGYEQYF
TGTGCCAGCAGCTTAGCCGTAGCGGGGTCGGTGGGGTACGAGCAGTACTTC
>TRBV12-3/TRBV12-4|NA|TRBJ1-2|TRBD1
CASSFRDSYGYTF
TGTGCCAGCAGCTTCCGGGACAGCTATGGCTACACCTTC
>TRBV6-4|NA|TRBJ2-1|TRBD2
CASSDSGTSGGAYNEQFF
TGTGCCAGCAGTGACTCGGGGACTAGCGGGGGAGCGTACAATGAGCAGTTCTTC
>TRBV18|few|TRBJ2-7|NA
CASSPNQGLAYEQYF
TGTGCCAGCTCACCAAATCAGGGTCTGGCCTACGAGCAGTACTTC
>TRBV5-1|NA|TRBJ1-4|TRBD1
CASSSGTGVEKLFF
TGCGCCAGCAGCTCCGGGACAGGGGTAGAAAAACTGTTTTTT
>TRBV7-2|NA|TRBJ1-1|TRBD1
CASSLVTGGETEAFF
TGTGCCAGCAGCTTAGTGACAGGGGGAGAGACTGAAGCTTTCTTT
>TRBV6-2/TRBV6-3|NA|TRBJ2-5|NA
CASSPGITEVETQYF
TGTGCCAGCAGTCCAGGAATAACCGAAGTAGAGACCCAGTACTTC
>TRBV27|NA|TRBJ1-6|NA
CASSLSGPGQMGSPLHF
TGTGCCAGCAGTTTATCGGGGCCAGGACAAATGGGATCACCCCTCCACTTT
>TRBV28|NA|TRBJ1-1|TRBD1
CASRPTGGDTEAFF
TGTGCCAGCAGGCCTACAGGGGGGGACACTGAAGCTTTCTTT
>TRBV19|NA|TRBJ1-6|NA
CASSTMGGSYNSPLHF
TGTGCCAGTAGTACGATGGGGGGCTCCTATAATTCACCCCTCCACTTT
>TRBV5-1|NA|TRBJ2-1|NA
CASSSQAEGLGEQFF
TGCGCCAGCAGCTCACAGGCCGAAGGGTTGGGTGAGCAGTTCTTC
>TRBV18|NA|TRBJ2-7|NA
CASSLQSTYEQYF
TGTGCCAGCTCACTACAGTCTACCTACGAGCAGTACTTC
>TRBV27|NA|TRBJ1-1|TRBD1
CATLSTGSATEAFF
TGTGCCACCTTATCGACAGGGTCGGCCACTGAAGCTTTCTTT
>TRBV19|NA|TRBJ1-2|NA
CASSTPRDYGYTF
TGTGCCAGTAGTACTCCCAGGGACTATGGCTACACCTTC
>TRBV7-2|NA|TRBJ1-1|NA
CASRPSGGFGTEAFF
TGTGCCAGCAGACCTTCCGGGGGTTTTGGCACTGAAGCTTTCTTT
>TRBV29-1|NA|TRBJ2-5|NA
CSVEVYVGGAGKYF
TGCAGCGTTGAAGTCTATGTAGGTGGGGCAGGGAAGTACTTC